This T cell receptor beta chain originates from a study of blood T cell repertoires in COVID-19. Original processing notes: Nucleated cell counts were estimated from reference gene primer amplification. Assay: immunoSEQ multiplex PCR; the TCRdb copy retains only in-frame clones and omits some. V, J and clone size are those of that table, while D and trimming were read from the DNA. The sample yields 200,000 or so clones, 84% seen once. The V end was cut by 1 base, the J end by 8 bases, with 14 bases between. In germline, CDR1 is SGHVS, CDR2 FQNEAQ. CDR3 length: 14 amino acids. The chain employs TRBV7-8 and TRBJ1-2; D may be TRBD1 (5 bases). Sequenced input: peripheral blood. The TCR comes from a human donor in a cohort sampled during active COVID-19. CDR3 sequence reads: CASSLGLEGFGYTF. The CDR3 nucleotides are TGTGCCAGCAGCTTAGGGTTGGAGGGGTTCGGCTACACCTTC.